The clone carrying this T cell receptor beta chain was counted a single time. Produced via immunoSEQ multiplex PCR; TCRdb's table is partial and in-frame only. Counted here are approximately 210,000 clones, around 88% occurring once; the ten biggest clones make up 8.2%. This sample was included in a study of blood T cell repertoires in COVID-19. V gave up 1 base and J gave up 4 bases, with 11 bases separating them. The CDR3 consists of 15 residues. Germline V lookup: CDR1 LGHNT, CDR2 FRNRAP. Sequencing used peripheral blood. This clonotype was obtained from a woman aged 45-59 years with acute or convalescent COVID-19. The rearrangement joins TRBV12-5 to TRBJ2-1, with D possibly TRBD2 on 6 matching bases. Here the CDR3 reads CASGLGAGTYNEQFF. The CDR3 nucleotides are TGTGCTAGTGGTTTGGGAGCCGGGACTTACAATGAGCAGTTCTTC.